This is a list of T cell receptor beta chains from one sample in a study of early stage breast cancer tumors. Method: immunoSEQ multiplex PCR; TCRdb's copy keeps in-frame clones and lacks some. Found here are fewer than 70,000 clones, 65% to 85% of them singletons; the top ten hold approximately 4.5%. The specimen was blood. The receptors stem from a person in their 40s with breast cancer. The CDR3 runs from the conserved cysteine through the conserved F or W. Fields, in order: clone size, D gene, J gene, V gene, CDR3 DNA, CDR3 protein. D genes are given only for firm matches. Size tells how often a clone was seen (once, few, many) or the class of an expanded clone, and some rows leave it out.

.,.,TRBJ1-2,TRBV29-1,TGCAGCGTGCGTGAAGGGGACTATGGCTACACCTTC,CSVREGDYGYTF
.,.,TRBJ1-5,TRBV12-1,TGTGCCAGCAGCAACAGGAATCAGCCCCAGCATTTT,CASSNRNQPQHF
.,TRBD1,TRBJ1-1,TRBV18,TGTGCCAGCTCGGCCGGGACAGCGAACACTGAAGCTTTCTTT,CASSAGTANTEAFF
few,.,TRBJ1-1,TRBV7-3,TGTGCCAGCAGCCAACACCGGAACACTGAAGCTTTCTTT,CASSQHRNTEAFF
.,TRBD1,TRBJ1-4,TRBV19,TGTGCCACTAGAAGGACAGGGGGCATCGTAGCTAATGAAAAACTGTTTTTT,CATRRTGGIVANEKLFF
few,.,TRBJ1-1,TRBV6-5,TGTGCCAGCACCCAAGGGACGGCGAACACTGAAGCTTTCTTT,CASTQGTANTEAFF
few,.,TRBJ1-2,TRBV5-6,TGTGCCAGCAGCTTCGGGACTGACTATGGCTACACCTTC,CASSFGTDYGYTF
once,TRBD2,TRBJ2-2,TRBV2,TGTGCCAGCAGTGAAACGGGACTAGGGACCGGGGAGCTGTTTTTT,CASSETGLGTGELFF
few,.,TRBJ1-1,TRBV18,TGTGCCAGCTCATCAGATTACACTGAAGCTTTCTTT,CASSSDYTEAFF
.,.,TRBJ2-6,TRBV7-6,TGTGCCAGCAGCTACGCCAGGGTCGGGGCCAACGTCCTGACTTTC,CASSYARVGANVLTF
once,TRBD1,TRBJ1-5,TRBV11-3,TGTGCCAGCACCATGCCGGGACAGGCTTTTAGCAATCAGCCCCAGCATTTT,CASTMPGQAFSNQPQHF
few,.,TRBJ2-1,TRBV6-5,TGTGCCAGCAGTTACGCTAGGGGTAATGAGCAGTTCTTC,CASSYARGNEQFF
.,TRBD2,TRBJ2-1,TRBV19,TGTGCCAGTAGAGTTGCGGGAGGAAATGAGCAGTTCTTC,CASRVAGGNEQFF
.,.,TRBJ2-1,TRBV28,TGTGCCAGCAGTTCCGGACGTAGAGAAGCCCGGAGCAATGAGCAGTTCTTC,CASSSGRREARSNEQFF
.,TRBD1,TRBJ1-5,TRBV30,TGTGCTTGGGGACAGCGGGGCAATCAGCCCCAGCATTTT,CAWGQRGNQPQHF
.,.,TRBJ2-7,TRBV28,TGTGCCATCGCGGACAGACACTACGAGCAGTACTTC,CAIADRHYEQYF
few,TRBD1,TRBJ1-5,TRBV28,TGTGCCAGCAGTCCCCCCGCAGGGGGTAATCAGCCCCAGCATTTT,CASSPPAGGNQPQHF